A selection of T cell receptor beta chains follows, all from one sample in a study of a mutant IDH1 vaccine in newly diagnosed glioma. Produced via immunoSEQ multiplex PCR; TCRdb's table is partial and in-frame only. The data hold about 25,000 clones, with about 92% observed a single time. The sequenced sample was PBMCs, obtained from a glioma patient treated with radiotherapy, temozolomide or both. The receptors were sampled from a man aged 40-49 years with glioma. CDR3s include the opening cysteine and the closing phenylalanine or tryptophan. A D gene is named only where the DNA matches it firmly. Clone size, where shown, is once, few, many, or a class for clones that have expanded.

TRBJ2-7 | . | . | TRBV21-1 | CASSKEGRRKTETSYEQYF | TGTGCCAGCAGCAAAGAAGGTAGGAGGAAAACAGAGACCTCCTACGAGCAGTACTTC
TRBJ2-1 | . | TRBD2 | TRBV5-4 | CASSLPGTSGSNEQFF | TGTGCCAGCAGCTTGCCCGGGACTAGCGGGAGTAATGAGCAGTTCTTC
TRBJ2-3 | . | . | TRBV29-1 | CSVLVSSTDTQYF | TGCAGCGTTTTAGTGAGTAGCACAGATACGCAGTATTTT
TRBJ2-5 | . | TRBD2 | TRBV7-9 | CASSLTSEATQYF | TGTGCCAGCAGCTTGACTAGCGAGGCGACCCAGTACTTC
TRBJ1-6 | once | . | TRBV19 | CASSPRGLYSPLHF | TGTGCCAGTAGTCCACGGGGACTGTATTCACCCCTCCACTTT
TRBJ2-2 | once | . | TRBV19 | CASRDIGTGELFF | TGTGCCAGCCGGGACATTGGCACCGGGGAGCTGTTTTTT
TRBJ1-1 | . | . | TRBV6-5 | CASSYLPGARNTEAFF | TGTGCCAGCAGTTACCTACCCGGGGCCAGGAACACTGAAGCTTTCTTT
TRBJ2-7 | . | . | TRBV6-1 | CASKRQGYEQYF | TGTGCCAGCAAGCGGCAGGGATACGAGCAGTACTTC
TRBJ2-2 | . | . | TRBV11-2 | CASSSPGTGELFF | TGTGCCAGCAGCTCCCCCGGAACCGGGGAGCTGTTTTTT
TRBJ1-5 | few | . | TRBV7-9 | CASSFGSLDQPQHF | TGTGCCAGCAGCTTCGGGTCTTTAGATCAGCCCCAGCATTTT
TRBJ2-3 | . | . | TRBV5-1 | CASSDEGGPDTQYF | TGCGCCAGCAGTGATGAAGGGGGGCCAGATACGCAGTATTTT
TRBJ2-7 | . | TRBD1 | TRBV18 | CASSPMTGGWGEQYF | TGTGCCAGCTCACCAATGACAGGGGGCTGGGGTGAGCAGTACTTC
TRBJ2-7 | . | . | TRBV7-9 | CASGWGDYEQYF | TGTGCCAGCGGTTGGGGGGACTACGAGCAGTACTTC
TRBJ1-3 | . | . | TRBV7-9 | CASSPHGYTIYF | TGTGCCAGCAGCCCTCACGGTTACACCATATATTTT
TRBJ2-7 | . | . | TRBV7-8 | CASSLAIVTNSYEQYF | TGTGCCAGCAGCTTAGCCATCGTAACCAACTCCTACGAGCAGTACTTC
TRBJ2-5 | . | . | TRBV9 | CASSVAETQYF | TGTGCCAGCAGCGTAGCGGAGACCCAGTACTTC
TRBJ1-2 | . | TRBD1 | TRBV2 | CASIRQGGDGYTF | TGTGCCAGCATCCGACAGGGCGGCGATGGCTACACCTTC
TRBJ2-7 | . | . | TRBV6-5 | CASSYDISYEQYF | TGTGCCAGCAGTTACGACATCTCCTACGAGCAGTACTTC
TRBJ1-5 | . | . | TRBV2 | CASSESGPLRPQHF | TGTGCCAGCAGTGAGTCAGGGCCTTTACGGCCCCAGCATTTT
TRBJ2-1 | few | . | TRBV12-5 | CASGLNSGSSYNEQFF | TGTGCTAGTGGTTTGAACTCAGGGAGCTCCTACAATGAGCAGTTCTTC
TRBJ2-7 | . | . | TRBV6-1 | CASTPAQGVAYEQYF | TGTGCCAGCACCCCGGCCCAGGGAGTCGCCTACGAGCAGTACTTC
TRBJ2-2 | . | TRBD2 | TRBV4-2 | CASSQANQREGANTGELFF | TGTGCCAGCAGCCAGGCTAACCAGCGGGAGGGCGCGAACACCGGGGAGCTGTTTTTT
TRBJ2-5 | . | . | TRBV7-3 | CASSSGTQETQYF | TGTGCCAGCAGCTCCGGGACGCAAGAGACCCAGTACTTC
TRBJ1-5 | . | TRBD1 | TRBV27 | CASSLSVTGHQPQHF | TGTGCCAGCAGTTTATCCGTGACAGGGCATCAGCCCCAGCATTTT
TRBJ2-1 | . | TRBD2 | TRBV7-7 | CASSLTSGGLDEQFF | TGTGCCAGCAGCTTAACTAGCGGGGGTTTGGATGAGCAGTTCTTC
TRBJ1-2 | . | . | TRBV5-5 | CASSHVVGVSNYGYTF | TGTGCCAGCAGCCATGTCGTGGGTGTTTCTAACTATGGCTACACCTTC
TRBJ2-3 | . | . | TRBV7-2 | CASSRGTFDTQYF | TGTGCCAGCAGCCGAGGGACGTTTGATACGCAGTATTTT
TRBJ2-5 | . | . | TRBV4-2 | CASSQDRQETQYF | TGTGCCAGCAGCCAAGATCGCCAAGAGACCCAGTACTTC
TRBJ2-5 | . | TRBD1 | TRBV10-3 | CAISENGQGETQYF | TGTGCCATCAGTGAGAATGGACAGGGGGAGACCCAGTACTTC
TRBJ1-1 | . | . | TRBV7-3 | CASRANPNTEAFF | TGTGCCAGCAGAGCAAACCCGAACACTGAAGCTTTCTTT